These 23 T cell receptor beta chains were all obtained from the same sample, sequenced in a study of T-cell memory formation after mild COVID-19 (dated by TCRdb to the early 2020s). The library was generated by 5' RACE. Sequencing took place on an Illumina NovaSeq 6000. Clones were called with MiXCR by TCRdb after fastp trimmed the public reads at Q25, and only in-frame beta chains were retained. Each CDR3 protein gets just one entry, which takes the most common genes and DNA from the rows behind it. In all, the sample holds under 600,000 distinct CDR3 sequences, and about 22% of those were seen once. Of the sample, approximately 8.4% is held by the ten largest clones. Source material: PBMCs or a T cell subset sorted from them (not recorded which). The receptor set was obtained from an adult woman who had mild COVID-19 (a few samples of this study predate the infection). The sample titles of this study are shuffled in the database, so cell type and time point are left out; the donor was told from shared clones.

This clonotype was detected once. The chain recombines TRBV14 with TRBJ1-6, with D tentatively TRBD1 (5 bases). This CDR3 comprises 15 residues. V dropped 1 base and J dropped 9 bases, with 13 bases sitting between them. The germline V gene has CDR1 SGHDN and CDR2 FVKESK. The CDR3 nucleotides are TGTGCCAGCAGCCAAGGTTCCAGGGAGGTTTCACCCCTCCACTTT. This sequence encodes CASSQGSREVSPLHF.

This clonotype was seen only a few times. This chain links TRBV5-1 with TRBJ2-5; 11 positions agree with TRBD2. The V and J ends lost 7 bases and 4 bases, in that order; junction bases with no gene match: 3. The CDR3 totals 13 residues. Per germline, CDR1 SGHRS and CDR2 YFSETQ. The CDR3 DNA reads as TGCGCCAGCCGAACTAGCGGGGGAGAGACCCAGTACTTC. Translation gives CASRTSGGETQYF.

This clonotype was recorded a few times. The chain has TRBV6-6 and TRBJ1-1, with 7 bases aligning to TRBD1. The length of the CDR3 is 15 residues. The germline V gene encodes CDR1 MNHNY and CDR2 SVGAGI (reference sequence). V lost 0 bases, J lost 1 base, and 2 bases stayed unmatched. Here the CDR3 DNA reads TGTGCCAGCAGTTACTCGACAGGGTGGAACACTGAAGCTTTCTTT. Protein: CASSYSTGWNTEAFF.

The chain links TRBV5-1 to TRBJ2-6; the D gene is possibly TRBD2 (6 bases). Germline V CDR1 and CDR2: SGHRS, YFSETQ. The CDR3 sequence is 16 residues long. Deletions cut 1 base from V and 2 bases from J, with 10 bases between. The CDR3: CASSLRPGAGANVLTF. Written as DNA, the CDR3 is TGCGCCAGCAGCTTGAGACCGGGGGCTGGGGCCAACGTCCTGACTTTC.

The rearrangement links TRBV12-3 or TRBV12-4 to TRBJ1-1; 9 nucleotides align to TRBD1. V lost 7 bases, J lost 6 bases, and 9 bases stayed unmatched. This CDR3 has 14 residues. CDR3 residues: CASKMGQGGAEAFF. CDR3 DNA sequence: TGTGCCAGCAAAATGGGACAGGGAGGGGCTGAAGCTTTCTTT.

In its sample, this clonotype was seen a few times. J is TRBJ1-2 and V is TRBV12-3 or TRBV12-4; no clear D gene. V lost 8 bases to trimming and J lost 5 bases, with 12 bases between them. This CDR3 has 12 amino acids. DNA of the CDR3: TGTGCCAGCTCTGAGATTGGTTATGGCTACACCTTC. Its translation: CASSEIGYGYTF.

The rearrangement joins TRBV2 to TRBJ1-5; a possible D gene is TRBD1 (6 bases). The V end lost 1 base, the J end lost 12 bases, and 13 bases lay between the germline ends. This CDR3 spans 13 amino acids. The germline V gene encodes CDR1 SNHLY and CDR2 FYNNEI. CDR3 protein: CASSEGGGWVQHF. CDR3 DNA sequence: TGTGCCAGCAGTGAAGGTGGGGGCTGGGTCCAGCATTTT.

This chain joins TRBV20-1 and TRBJ2-2; the match to TRBD1 covers 7 bases. V was clipped by 3 bases and J by 4 bases; unmatched bases: 5. Germline CDR1 DFQATT, CDR2 SNEGSKA (reference sequence). This CDR3 spans 14 amino acids. The CDR3 region is CSARLNRGTGELFF. CDR3 in DNA: TGCAGTGCTAGGCTGAACAGGGGCACCGGGGAGCTGTTTTTT.

Concerning this clonotype itself: It may be a read error: a sequence one base away is much more abundant. This chain connects TRBV7-2 to TRBJ2-7, with D perhaps assigned TRBD1 or TRBD2 (5 bases each). With 7 bases removed from V and 10 bases from J, the gap between germline ends came to 14 bases. Germline CDR1 reads SGHTA; CDR2 reads FQGNSA. The CDR3 runs to 11 residues. The CDR3 here is CASTNLGDQYF. The CDR3 bases are TGTGCCAGCACCAATCTGGGGGACCAGTACTTC.

This clonotype has a handful of counts. The CDR3 coding sequence is TGCAGTGCTCCAAGACAGGGGAATGAAGCTTTCTTT. Translation: CSAPRQGNEAFF. The chain carries TRBV20-1 and TRBJ1-1; 8 bases align to TRBD1. This CDR3 contains 12 residues. Trimming removed 5 bases from V and 7 bases from J; junction bases left unmatched: 6. CDR1 DFQATT and CDR2 SNEGSKA come from the germline V gene (reference sequence).

This chain connects TRBV14 to TRBJ2-1; 10 nucleotides align to TRBD1. The germline gives CDR1 SGHDN, CDR2 FVKESK. V gave up 1 base and J gave up 3 bases; unmatched junction bases: 3. This CDR3 region has 16 residues. The CDR3 loop reads CASSQVTGGFYNEQFF. The CDR3 DNA follows: TGTGCCAGCAGCCAAGTGACAGGGGGCTTCTACAATGAGCAGTTCTTC.

The chain couples TRBV7-9 to TRBJ2-3; D is perhaps TRBD2 (7 bases). This CDR3 spans 16 amino acids. Germline V lookup: CDR1 SEHNR, CDR2 FQNEAQ (reference sequence). V lost 2 bases to trimming and J lost 0 bases, with 12 bases between them. CDR3 region: CASSLPRGGSTDTQYF. The CDR3 nucleotides are TGTGCCAGCAGCTTACCAAGGGGGGGCAGCACAGATACGCAGTATTTT. Filled out from reference TRBV7-9 and TRBJ2-3, the complete variable domain reads DTGVSQNPRHKITKRGQNVTFRCDPISEHNRLYWYRQTLGQGPEFLTYFQNEAQLEKSRLLSDRFSAERPKGSFSTLEIQRTEQGDSAMYLCASSLPRGGSTDTQYFGPGTRLTVL.

This clonotype was picked up many times. V and J are TRBV5-5 and TRBJ2-1, with 10 bases matching TRBD1. The CDR3 has 14 residues. The junction had 4 bases not matched to a gene; V was cut back by 4 bases and J by 6 bases. Germline assignment: CDR1 SGHKS and CDR2 YYEKEE (reference sequence). CDR3 protein: CASSPGQGGNEQFF. DNA for the CDR3: TGTGCCAGCAGCCCTGGACAGGGGGGCAATGAGCAGTTCTTC.

This clonotype was recorded many times. The genes are TRBV5-1 and TRBJ2-3; D gene uncertain. In germline, CDR1 is SGHRS, CDR2 YFSETQ. The CDR3 runs to 16 residues. The ends were cut back, 0 bases at V and 0 bases at J, with 11 bases in the middle. The CDR3 reads CASSLAAAQSTDTQYF. The CDR3 nucleotides read TGCGCCAGCAGCTTGGCGGCAGCCCAAAGCACAGATACGCAGTATTTT.

The rearrangement joins TRBV20-1 to TRBJ2-7; the D gene is possibly TRBD2 (7 bases). CDR3 length: 12 amino acids. The V and J ends lost 6 bases and 5 bases respectively, with 14 bases between them. The germline V gene has CDR1 DFQATT and CDR2 SNEGSKA (reference sequence). The CDR3 reads CSAPRGAHEQYF. CDR3 nucleotides: TGCAGTGCGCCCCGGGGGGCCCACGAGCAGTACTTC.

The chain couples TRBV5-1 to TRBJ1-2, with 8 positions matching TRBD1. This CDR3 is built from 15 residues. V shed 4 bases, J shed 8 bases, and the junction held 13 bases outside the gene matches. Germline assignment: CDR1 SGHRS and CDR2 YFSETQ. The DNA of the CDR3 is TGCGCCAGCAGCCGGACCGGGACAGGCGGGGTAGGCTACACCTTC. Translating it yields CASSRTGTGGVGYTF. Full variable domain (rest looked up from reference TRBV5-1 and TRBJ1-2): KAGVTQTPRYLIKTRGQQVTLSCSPISGHRSVSWYQQTPGQGLQFLFEYFSETQRNKGNFPGRFSGRQFSNSRSEMNVSTLELGDSALYLCASSRTGTGGVGYTFGSGTRLTVV.

The table lists this clonotype with many counts. V is TRBV7-2 and J is TRBJ2-1; 7 bases align to TRBD2. CDR1 and CDR2 (germline): SGHTA, FQGNSA. This CDR3 spans 13 amino acids. The trim removed 1 base at V and 9 bases at J, leaving 3 bases unmatched. The CDR3 loop is CASSLGPSGEQFF. Written as DNA, the CDR3 is TGTGCCAGCAGCTTAGGACCTAGCGGTGAGCAGTTCTTC.

This clonotype was seen a handful of times. V usage is TRBV12-3 or TRBV12-4 and J usage is TRBJ2-1; 8 bases are a match to TRBD2. Trimming at V came to 5 bases and at J to 4 bases, leaving 7 bases not matched to a gene. This CDR3 is 15 amino acids long. CDR3 protein: CASSPNSGNYNEQFF. The CDR3 DNA reads TGTGCCAGCAGTCCAAATAGCGGGAATTACAATGAGCAGTTCTTC.

The rearrangement links TRBV30 to TRBJ2-6; D call uncertain. CDR1 and CDR2 (germline): GTSNPN, SVGIG (reference sequence). V was trimmed by 0 bases and J by 0 bases, leaving 12 bases between them. This CDR3 contains 17 residues. CDR3 sequence: CAWSVSRVPSGANVLTF. The CDR3 region has the DNA TGTGCCTGGAGTGTAAGTAGGGTCCCCTCTGGGGCCAACGTCCTGACTTTC.

This chain uses TRBV12-3 or TRBV12-4 with TRBJ1-1; D is undetermined. This CDR3 has 12 amino acids. V lost 1 base to trimming and J lost 7 bases, with 7 bases between them. The CDR3 DNA sequence: TGTGCCAGCAGTTTAGTTCCAGTTGAAGCTTTCTTT. Amino acid sequence: CASSLVPVEAFF.

This clonotype was detected only once. The CDR3: CASSQGGLGQETQYF. The CDR3 nucleotides are TGTGCCAGCAGCCAAGGGGGACTCGGACAAGAGACCCAGTACTTC. The chain employs TRBV3-1 and TRBJ2-5; D may be TRBD2 (6 bases). Germline V lookup: CDR1 LGHDT, CDR2 YNNKEL (reference sequence). The CDR3 contains 15 residues. The V end lost 1 base, the J end lost 2 bases, and 11 bases lay between the germline ends.

This clonotype was found a few times. V gene TRBV13 combines with J gene TRBJ2-1, with 8 bases matching TRBD1. Germline V lookup: CDR1 PRHDT, CDR2 FYEKMQ (reference sequence). CDR3 size: 16 residues. The junction had 10 bases not matched to a gene; V was cut back by 5 bases and J by 4 bases. CDR3 DNA sequence: TGTGCCAGCAGCCCCCGGACAGGGACCAGATACAATGAGCAGTTCTTC. The encoded protein is CASSPRTGTRYNEQFF.

This clonotype was counted only a few times. This rearrangement joins TRBV12-3 or TRBV12-4 to TRBJ2-7; TRBD1 might be the D (6 bases). V was trimmed by 6 bases and J by 0 bases, leaving 12 bases between them. The CDR3 length is 14 residues. The CDR3 bases are TGTGCCAGCAGGGCAGGGGATAGCTCCTACGAGCAGTACTTC. Its protein product is CASRAGDSSYEQYF.